This T cell receptor beta chain was recovered during a study of T cells in Graves' hyperthyroidism and ophthalmopathy. The CDR3 is 15 amino acids. Germline CDR1 and CDR2: MDHEN and SYDVKM. Deletions cut 5 bases from V and 2 bases from J, with 15 bases between. RNA transcripts served as the template for amplifying TCR beta CDR3 regions. The study used the HTBI primer set for a first-round RT-PCR of the TCR CDR3. TCRdb independently ran MiXCR on the multiplex PCR reads; one entry per CDR3 protein. The table lists roughly 720,000 distinct CDR3 sequences, roughly 17% of them singletons. Only a few counts were recorded for this clonotype.

The chain combines TRBV28 with TRBJ1-1; D gene ambiguous. Material for sequencing was blood. This sequence was found in a man aged 45-65 years with Graves' hyperthyroidism. CDR3: CASSKSGRLNTEAFF. The CDR3 DNA follows: TGTGCCAGCAGTAAGTCCGGGCGCTTAAACACTGAAGCTTTCTTT.